One sample yielded the 15 T cell receptor beta chains listed below, sequenced in a study of T-cell reconstitution after alpha-beta-depleted transplantation in children. During its preparation, the TCRbeta library received unique molecular identifiers. One entry per CDR3 protein, called by TCRdb with MiXCR from the PCR reads. The data contain about 540,000 distinct CDR3 sequences, more than 20% of them singletons. The input for sequencing was PBMCs, taken before TCRalphabeta/CD19-depleted stem cell transplant. Source of these receptors: a boy under two years old with Wiskott-Aldrich syndrome, due to receive a stem cell transplant.

V and J are TRBV6-2 or TRBV6-3 and TRBJ1-1; D not resolved. Trimming took 5 bases from V and 0 from J, leaving 10 bases between them. This CDR3 spans 14 amino acids. The germline gives CDR1 MNHEY, CDR2 SVGEGT. CDR3 in DNA: TGTGCCAGCAGTCAGCCGGGGATGAACACTGAAGCTTTCTTT. Amino acid sequence: CASSQPGMNTEAFF.

This clonotype was counted only a few times. The J gene is TRBJ1-4, the V gene TRBV12-3 or TRBV12-4; D unresolved. The CDR3 spans 13 residues. Between the trimmed V and J ends, which lost 4 bases and 10 bases, there was a span of 13 bases. The chain's CDR3 is CASSSGVVGKLFF. The CDR3 DNA follows: TGTGCCAGCAGTTCCGGGGTCGTGGGAAAACTGTTTTTT.

The V gene is TRBV28, the J gene TRBJ2-1, with a tentative D call TRBD1 (5 bases). This CDR3 has 14 amino acids. Germline V CDR1 and CDR2: MDHEN, SYDVKM. The germline V and J ends were trimmed by 7 bases and 10 bases, with 20 bases remaining between them. The CDR3 spells CASTPRGPWLEQFF. Here the CDR3 DNA reads TGTGCCAGCACCCCAAGGGGCCCATGGTTAGAGCAGTTCTTC.

This clonotype was picked up a small number of times. This chain connects TRBV6-1 to TRBJ1-4, with D unresolved. The CDR3 consists of 14 residues. Trimming left V 4 bases short and J 2 bases short, with 8 bases between. CDR1 is MNHNS and CDR2 is SASEGT in the germline V gene. CDR3 DNA: TGTGCCAGCAGTGGGGCGAAGACTAATGAAAAACTGTTTTTT. It translates to CASSGAKTNEKLFF.

The chain uses TRBV27 and TRBJ2-2; TRBD1 aligns across 7 bases. With 6 bases clipped from V and 4 bases from J, the junction kept 8 bases outside the gene matches. Germline CDR1 and CDR2: MNHEY and SMNVEV (reference sequence). The CDR3 loop spans 15 amino acids. The CDR3: CASRSQGVVTGELFF. DNA for the CDR3: TGTGCCAGCAGAAGCCAGGGGGTCGTCACCGGGGAGCTGTTTTTT.

The chain uses TRBV5-4 and TRBJ1-1; no clear D. V was pared by 0 bases and J by 0 bases, with 9 bases between. Looked up from germline, CDR1 is SGHNT and CDR2 is YYREEE (reference sequence). The CDR3 sequence is 15 residues long. CDR3: CASSLAQALNTEAFF. The CDR3 nucleotides are TGTGCCAGCAGCTTGGCCCAGGCGCTGAACACTGAAGCTTTCTTT.

Only a few counts were recorded for this clonotype. The chain couples TRBV9 to TRBJ2-7; 10 nucleotides match TRBD1. CDR1 and CDR2 from the germline V gene are SGDLS and YYNGEE. With 4 bases clipped from V and 6 bases from J, the junction kept 10 bases outside the gene matches. The CDR3 is made up of 15 amino acids. Written as DNA, the CDR3 is TGTGCCAGCAGCCCGTCCGGGACAGGGGACCGCGAGCAGTACTTC. Translation: CASSPSGTGDREQYF.

The chain uses TRBV5-1 and TRBJ1-2; unclear D gene. V was cut by 0 bases and J by 6 bases, with 12 bases left in between. This CDR3 spans 14 amino acids. Germline V gene data show CDR1 as SGHRS and CDR2 as YFSETQ. CDR3 sequence reads: CASSLARVYDGYTF. Written as DNA, the CDR3 is TGCGCCAGCAGCTTGGCTAGGGTTTACGATGGCTACACCTTC.

The CDR3 bases are TGTGCCAGCAGTACGGGGCCGGTCGAGCAGTACTTC. Amino acid sequence: CASSTGPVEQYF. The V call is TRBV28, the J call TRBJ2-7; either TRBD1 or TRBD2 may fit D (5 bases each). The ends were cut back, 5 bases at V and 6 bases at J, with 11 bases in the middle. CDR1 and CDR2 (germline): MDHEN, SYDVKM. This CDR3 is built from 12 residues.

This sequence joins TRBV10-2 and TRBJ1-2; D gene unclear. The length of the CDR3 is 12 residues. Germline loops: CDR1 WSHSY, CDR2 SAAADI. Trimming stripped 3 bases from V and 11 bases from J, with 13 bases between. Here the CDR3 DNA reads TGCGCCAGCAGTGATTTTGGCCGAGGATACACCTTC. Amino acids: CASSDFGRGYTF.

There are a few counts of this clonotype. This CDR3 reads CASSTSGPEQFF. The CDR3 nucleotides are TGTGCCAGTAGTACTAGCGGGCCTGAGCAGTTCTTC. The chain is built from TRBV19 and TRBJ2-1; 8 nucleotides agree with TRBD2. Germline CDR1 and CDR2: LNHDA and SQIVND (reference sequence). J lost 9 bases, V lost 4 bases, and 2 bases had no gene match. This CDR3 is 12 amino acids long.

This clonotype was recorded a few times. The chain combines TRBV6-1 with TRBJ2-4; D ambiguous. Trimming removed 5 bases from V and 0 bases from J, with 8 bases in between. The CDR3 length is 14 residues. Germline V gene sequence: CDR1 MNHNS, CDR2 SASEGT. In nucleotides, the CDR3 is TGTGCCAGCAGTCAAACCGTAGCCAAAAACATTCAGTACTTC. Amino acids: CASSQTVAKNIQYF.

The chain links TRBV20-1 to TRBJ2-1; tentative D call: TRBD2 (5 bases). Germline V gene sequence: CDR1 DFQATT, CDR2 SNEGSKA (reference sequence). V lost 6 bases and J 4 bases, leaving 16 bases between the germline ends. The CDR3 sequence is 14 residues long. CDR3 amino acids: CSAPAAESYNEQFF. In DNA form, the CDR3 reads TGCAGTGCGCCAGCGGCGGAAAGTTACAATGAGCAGTTCTTC.

The chain links TRBV7-6 to TRBJ2-1; D remains unclear. CDR3 length equals 14 residues. Trimming shortened V by 5 bases and J by 4 bases, and 12 bases separated the two germline ends. Germline V lookup: CDR1 SGHVS, CDR2 FNYEAQ. CDR3 DNA: TGTGCCAGCAGCCGAGGCCAGGAGTACAATGAGCAGTTCTTC. Its translation is CASSRGQEYNEQFF.

Worth noting for this clonotype: Without the conserved terminal phenylalanine or tryptophan, this CDR3 likely stems from a read error. V gene TRBV20-1 combines with J gene TRBJ2-7; maybe TRBD2 (6 bases). Germline V gene data show CDR1 as DFQATT and CDR2 as SNEGSKA (reference sequence). The ends were cut back, 3 bases at V and 2 bases at J, with 17 bases in the middle. This CDR3 contains 15 residues. The CDR3 spells CSARTVGGVAYEQYL. In DNA, the CDR3 is TGCAGTGCTAGGACGGTCGGCGGGGTAGCCTACGAGCAGTACCTC.